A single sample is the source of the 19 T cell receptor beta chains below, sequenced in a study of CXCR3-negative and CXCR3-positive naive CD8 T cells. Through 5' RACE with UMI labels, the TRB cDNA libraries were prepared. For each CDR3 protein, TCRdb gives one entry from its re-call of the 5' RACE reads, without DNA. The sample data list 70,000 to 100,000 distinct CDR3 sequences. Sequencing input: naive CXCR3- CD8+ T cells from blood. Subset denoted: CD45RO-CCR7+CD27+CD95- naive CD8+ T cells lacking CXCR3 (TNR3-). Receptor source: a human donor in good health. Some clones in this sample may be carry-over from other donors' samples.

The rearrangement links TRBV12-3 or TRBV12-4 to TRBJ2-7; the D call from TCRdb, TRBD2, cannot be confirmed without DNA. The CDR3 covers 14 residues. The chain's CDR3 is CASSWTSALDEQYF.

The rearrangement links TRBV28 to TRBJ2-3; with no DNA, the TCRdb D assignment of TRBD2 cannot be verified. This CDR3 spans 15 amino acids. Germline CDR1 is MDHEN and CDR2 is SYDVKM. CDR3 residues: CASSLWGPSTDTQYF.

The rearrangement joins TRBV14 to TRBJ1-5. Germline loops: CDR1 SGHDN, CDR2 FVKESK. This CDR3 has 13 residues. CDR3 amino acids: CASSQDFYQPQHF.

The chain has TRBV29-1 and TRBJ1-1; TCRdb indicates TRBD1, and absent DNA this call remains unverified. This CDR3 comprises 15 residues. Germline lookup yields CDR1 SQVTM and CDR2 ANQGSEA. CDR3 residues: CSVVAGTHLNTEAFF.

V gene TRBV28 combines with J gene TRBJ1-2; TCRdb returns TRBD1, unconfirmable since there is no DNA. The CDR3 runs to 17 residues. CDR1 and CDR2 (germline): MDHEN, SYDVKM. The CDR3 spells CASSHQTYRDSNYGYTF.

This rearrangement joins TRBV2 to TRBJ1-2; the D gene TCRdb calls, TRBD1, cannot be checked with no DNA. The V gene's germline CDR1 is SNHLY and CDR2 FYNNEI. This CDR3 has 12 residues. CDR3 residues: CASRAGAVGYTF.

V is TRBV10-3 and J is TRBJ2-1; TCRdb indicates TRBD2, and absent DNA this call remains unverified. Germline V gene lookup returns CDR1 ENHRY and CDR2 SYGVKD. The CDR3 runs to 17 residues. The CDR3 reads CAISESVSGSSYNEQFF.

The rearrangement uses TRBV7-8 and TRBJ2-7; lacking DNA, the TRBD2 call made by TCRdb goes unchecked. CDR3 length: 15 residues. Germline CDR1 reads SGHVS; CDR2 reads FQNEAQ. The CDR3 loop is CASMANYPPPYEQYF.

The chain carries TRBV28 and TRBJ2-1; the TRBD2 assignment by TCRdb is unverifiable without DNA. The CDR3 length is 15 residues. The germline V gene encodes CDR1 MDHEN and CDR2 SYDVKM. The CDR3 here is CASSLGLAGGHEQFF.

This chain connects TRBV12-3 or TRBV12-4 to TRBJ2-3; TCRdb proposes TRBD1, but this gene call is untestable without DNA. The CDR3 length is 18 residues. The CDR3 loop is CASSSVLNRGRDTDTQYF.

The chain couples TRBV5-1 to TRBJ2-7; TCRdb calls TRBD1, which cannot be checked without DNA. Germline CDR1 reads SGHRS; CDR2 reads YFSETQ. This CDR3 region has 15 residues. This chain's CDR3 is CASSLTGDANYEQYF.

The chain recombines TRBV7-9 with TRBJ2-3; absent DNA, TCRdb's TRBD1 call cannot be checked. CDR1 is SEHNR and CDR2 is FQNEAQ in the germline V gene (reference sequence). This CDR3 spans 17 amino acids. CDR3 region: CASSLGVTGDGANTQYF.

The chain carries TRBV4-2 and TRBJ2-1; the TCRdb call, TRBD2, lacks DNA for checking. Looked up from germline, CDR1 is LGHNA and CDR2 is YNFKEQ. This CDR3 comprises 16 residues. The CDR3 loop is CASSQEAEYSYDEQFF.

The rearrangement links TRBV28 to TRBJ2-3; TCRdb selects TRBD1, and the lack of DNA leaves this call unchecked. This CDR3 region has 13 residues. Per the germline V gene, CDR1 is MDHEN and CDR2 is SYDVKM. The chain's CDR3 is CASSWDRVNTQYF.

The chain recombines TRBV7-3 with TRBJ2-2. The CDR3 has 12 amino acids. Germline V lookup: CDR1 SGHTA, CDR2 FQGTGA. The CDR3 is CASSWDTGELFF.

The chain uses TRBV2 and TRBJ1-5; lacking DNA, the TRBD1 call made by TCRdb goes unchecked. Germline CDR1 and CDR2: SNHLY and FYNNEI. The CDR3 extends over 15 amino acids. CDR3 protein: CASSVAGGGNQPQHF.

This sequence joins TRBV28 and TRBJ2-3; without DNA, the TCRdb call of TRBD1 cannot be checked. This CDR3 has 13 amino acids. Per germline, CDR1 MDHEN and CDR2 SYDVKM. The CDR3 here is CASSLRDTDTQYF.

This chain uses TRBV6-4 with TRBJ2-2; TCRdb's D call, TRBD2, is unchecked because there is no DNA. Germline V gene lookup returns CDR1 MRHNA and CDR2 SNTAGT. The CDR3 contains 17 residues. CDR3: CASQKRSSEGNTGELFF.

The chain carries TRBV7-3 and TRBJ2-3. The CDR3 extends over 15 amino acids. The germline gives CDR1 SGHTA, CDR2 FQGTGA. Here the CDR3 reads CASSYLAASTDTQYF. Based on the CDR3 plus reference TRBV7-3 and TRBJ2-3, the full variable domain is GAGVSQTPSNKVTEKGKYVELRCDPISGHTALYWYRQSLGQGPEFLIYFQGTGAADDSGLPNDRFFAVRPEGSVSTLKIQRTERGDSAVYLCASSYLAASTDTQYFGPGTRLTVL.